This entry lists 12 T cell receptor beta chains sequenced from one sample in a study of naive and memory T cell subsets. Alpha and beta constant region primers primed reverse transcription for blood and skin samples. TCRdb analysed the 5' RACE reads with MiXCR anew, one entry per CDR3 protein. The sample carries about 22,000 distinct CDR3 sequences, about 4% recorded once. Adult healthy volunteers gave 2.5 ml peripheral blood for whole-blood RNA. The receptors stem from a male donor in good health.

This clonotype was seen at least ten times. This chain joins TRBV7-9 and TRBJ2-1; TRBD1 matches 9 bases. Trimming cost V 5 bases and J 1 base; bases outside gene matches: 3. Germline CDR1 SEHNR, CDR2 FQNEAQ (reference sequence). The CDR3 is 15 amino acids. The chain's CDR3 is CASSIGTGSYNEQFF. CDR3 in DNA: TGTGCCAGCAGCATCGGGACAGGGTCCTACAATGAGCAGTTCTTC.

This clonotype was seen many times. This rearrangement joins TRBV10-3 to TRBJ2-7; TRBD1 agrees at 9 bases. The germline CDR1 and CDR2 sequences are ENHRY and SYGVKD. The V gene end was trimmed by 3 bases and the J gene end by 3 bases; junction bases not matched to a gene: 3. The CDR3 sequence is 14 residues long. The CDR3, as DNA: TGTGCCATCAGTGATGGGACAGGGAACTACGAGCAGTACTTC. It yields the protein CAISDGTGNYEQYF.

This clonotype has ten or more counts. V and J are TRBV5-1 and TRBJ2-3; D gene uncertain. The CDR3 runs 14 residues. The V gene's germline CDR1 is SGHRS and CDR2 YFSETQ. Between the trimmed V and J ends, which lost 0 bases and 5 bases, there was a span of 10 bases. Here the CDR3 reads CASSLATSGDTQYF. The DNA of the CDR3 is TGCGCCAGCAGCTTGGCCACTTCGGGAGATACGCAGTATTTT. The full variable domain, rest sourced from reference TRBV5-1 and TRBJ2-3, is KAGVTQTPRYLIKTRGQQVTLSCSPISGHRSVSWYQQTPGQGLQFLFEYFSETQRNKGNFPGRFSGRQFSNSRSEMNVSTLELGDSALYLCASSLATSGDTQYFGPGTRLTVL.

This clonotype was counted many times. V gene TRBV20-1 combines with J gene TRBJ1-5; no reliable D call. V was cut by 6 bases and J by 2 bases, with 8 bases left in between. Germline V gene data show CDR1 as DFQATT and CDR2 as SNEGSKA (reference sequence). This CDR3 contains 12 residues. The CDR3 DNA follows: TGCAGTGCCCAGGTCGGCAATCAGCCCCAGCATTTT. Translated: CSAQVGNQPQHF.

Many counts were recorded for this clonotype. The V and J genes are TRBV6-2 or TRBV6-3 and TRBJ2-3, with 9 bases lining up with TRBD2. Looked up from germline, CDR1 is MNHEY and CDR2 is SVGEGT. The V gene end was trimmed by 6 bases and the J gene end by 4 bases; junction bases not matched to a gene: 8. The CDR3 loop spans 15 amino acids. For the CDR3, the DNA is TGTGCCAGCAGGGGACTAGCCCCGGGCTCAGATACGCAGTATTTT. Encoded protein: CASRGLAPGSDTQYF.

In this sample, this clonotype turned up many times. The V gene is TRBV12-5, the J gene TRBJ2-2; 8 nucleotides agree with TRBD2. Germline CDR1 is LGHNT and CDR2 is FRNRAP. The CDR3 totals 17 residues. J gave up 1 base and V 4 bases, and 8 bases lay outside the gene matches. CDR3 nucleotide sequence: TGTGCTAGTGGTTCGGGGGGGGACTACCTGAACACCGGGGAGCTGTTTTTT. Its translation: CASGSGGDYLNTGELFF.

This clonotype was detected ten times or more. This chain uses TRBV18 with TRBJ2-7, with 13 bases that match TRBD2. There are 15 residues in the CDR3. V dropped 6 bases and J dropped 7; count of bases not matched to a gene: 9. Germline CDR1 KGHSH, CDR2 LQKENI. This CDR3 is CASSMGTSGVSEQYF. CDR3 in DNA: TGTGCCAGCTCCATGGGGACTAGCGGGGTTTCGGAGCAGTACTTC. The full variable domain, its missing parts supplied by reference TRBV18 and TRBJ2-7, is NAGVMQNPRHLVRRRGQEARLRCSPMKGHSHVYWYRQLPEEGLKFMVYLQKENIIDESGMPKERFSAEFPKEGPSILRIQQVVRGDSAAYFCASSMGTSGVSEQYFGPGTRLTVT.

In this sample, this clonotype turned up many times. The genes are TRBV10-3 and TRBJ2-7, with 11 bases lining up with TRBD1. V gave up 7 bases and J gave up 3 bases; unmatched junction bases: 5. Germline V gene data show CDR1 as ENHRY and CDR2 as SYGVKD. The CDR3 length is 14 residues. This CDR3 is CAIMKGTGGYEQYF. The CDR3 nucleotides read TGTGCCATCATGAAGGGGACAGGGGGCTACGAGCAGTACTTC.

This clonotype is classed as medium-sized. The CDR3 DNA reads as TGTGCCAGACGGGGCAGATCCTTAGAGACCCAGTACTTC. This encodes CARRGRSLETQYF. The chain links TRBV6-4 to TRBJ2-5; D possibly uses TRBD1 or TRBD2 (5 bases each). The germline gives CDR1 MRHNA, CDR2 SNTAGT. CDR3 length equals 13 residues. The V gene lost 9 bases and the J gene lost 4 bases, with 15 bases spanning the gap.

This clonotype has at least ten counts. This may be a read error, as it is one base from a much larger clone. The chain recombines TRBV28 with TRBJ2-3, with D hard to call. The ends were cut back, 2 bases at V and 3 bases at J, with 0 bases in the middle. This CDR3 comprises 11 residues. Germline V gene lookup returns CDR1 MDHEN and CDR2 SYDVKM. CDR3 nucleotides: TGTGCCAGCAGTTTAACAGATACGCAGTATTTT. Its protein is CASSLTDTQYF.

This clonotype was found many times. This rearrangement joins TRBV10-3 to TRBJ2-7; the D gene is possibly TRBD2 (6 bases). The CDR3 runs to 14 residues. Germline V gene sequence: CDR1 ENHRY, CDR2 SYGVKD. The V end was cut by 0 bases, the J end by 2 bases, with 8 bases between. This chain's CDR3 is CAISESEGTYEQYF. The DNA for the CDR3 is TGTGCCATCAGTGAGTCGGAGGGAACCTACGAGCAGTACTTC.

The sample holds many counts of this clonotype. In DNA, the CDR3 is TGTGCCAGCAGCTTGGTCTCAGGGGTTAAGGCCCTCCACTTT. It encodes CASSLVSGVKALHF. V is TRBV5-6 and J is TRBJ1-6; possible D gene TRBD1, 6 bases. The V end lost 0 bases, the J end lost 14 bases, and 15 bases lay between the germline ends. This CDR3 has 14 amino acids. Germline V gene data show CDR1 as SGHDT and CDR2 as YYEEEE.